Shown below are 25 T cell receptor beta chains from a single sample sequenced in a study of cytomegalovirus exposure and HLA in healthy donors. With 60 Vbeta and 13 Jbeta primers, the PCR was carried out. The data were produced by immunoSEQ multiplex PCR, yet TCRdb's version contains in-frame clones alone and is incomplete. The data show tens of thousands of clones, 75% seen once. Sequenced input: PBMCs. These receptors were taken from a man in his forties in good health and CMV-seronegative.

The J gene is TRBJ1-1, the V gene TRBV5-1; D call uncertain. Germline V gene sequence: CDR1 SGHRS, CDR2 YFSETQ. V shed 5 bases and J shed 0 bases, with 8 bases lying between them. The CDR3 consists of 13 residues. CDR3 in amino acids: CASRQSMNTEAFF. The CDR3, as DNA: TGCGCCAGCAGACAGTCCATGAACACTGAAGCTTTCTTT. The entire variable domain, with the rest obtained from reference TRBV5-1 and TRBJ1-1, is as follows: KAGVTQTPRYLIKTRGQQVTLSCSPISGHRSVSWYQQTPGQGLQFLFEYFSETQRNKGNFPGRFSGRQFSNSRSEMNVSTLELGDSALYLCASRQSMNTEAFFGQGTRLTVV.

With respect to this clone: This specimen includes other DNA sequences encoding the same CDR3. The chain uses TRBV4-2 and TRBJ1-2; 10 bases are shared with TRBD1. Germline V gene sequence: CDR1 LGHNA, CDR2 YNFKEQ. The ends lost 1 base at V and 4 bases at J; junction bases unmatched: 12. CDR3 length: 18 amino acids. For the CDR3, the DNA is TGTGCCAGCAGCCAAGCCCTAGCCGGGACAGGGGTTAGCTATGGCTACACCTTC. Protein: CASSQALAGTGVSYGYTF.

The chain employs TRBV6-5 and TRBJ1-2; D might be TRBD1 (5 bases). Germline CDR1 is MNHEY and CDR2 is SVGAGI. The germline V and J ends were trimmed by 5 bases and 4 bases, with 14 bases remaining between them. This CDR3 spans 14 amino acids. CDR3 loop: CASSHTRVGYGYTF. The CDR3 coding sequence is TGTGCCAGCAGTCACACCAGGGTTGGCTATGGCTACACCTTC.

This clone was seen a single time. J is TRBJ2-7 and V is TRBV4-1; 10 nucleotides agree with TRBD2. The CDR3 consists of 17 residues. Germline V gene data show CDR1 as MGHRA and CDR2 as YSYEKL. J was trimmed by 7 bases and V by 0 bases; bases with no gene match: 12. In DNA form, the CDR3 reads TGCGCCAGCAGCCAAGAGACCCAGGTAGCGGGAGGACGTGAGCAGTACTTC. Residues: CASSQETQVAGGREQYF.

CDR3: CASSQRRETEAFF. The DNA for the CDR3 is TGCGCCAGCAGCCAAAGGCGGGAAACTGAAGCTTTCTTT. The chain couples TRBV4-1 to TRBJ1-1; D uncertain. The length of the CDR3 is 13 residues. Looked up from germline, CDR1 is MGHRA and CDR2 is YSYEKL. V was cut by 2 bases and J by 5 bases, with 9 bases left in between.

The chain couples TRBV5-1 to TRBJ2-3; TRBD2 agrees at 10 bases. The CDR3 has 16 residues. The V gene's germline CDR1 is SGHRS and CDR2 YFSETQ. V was clipped by 3 bases and J by 4 bases; unmatched bases: 8. DNA of the CDR3: TGCGCCAGCAGCTCGACGCTAGCGGGAGTTCCAGATACGCAGTATTTT. Its protein product is CASSSTLAGVPDTQYF.

The chain joins TRBV27 to TRBJ2-1; possibly TRBD2 for D (6 bases). V gave up 4 bases and J gave up 6 bases, with 7 bases separating them. Germline V gene data show CDR1 as MNHEY and CDR2 as SMNVEV (reference sequence). This CDR3 has 12 amino acids. In nucleotides, the CDR3 is TGTGCCAGCAGTTGGGGACTCAATGAGCAGTTCTTC. Its translation: CASSWGLNEQFF.

A single count supports this clone. V is TRBV5-1 and J is TRBJ1-3; D is perhaps TRBD1 (5 bases). CDR1 is SGHRS, CDR2 YFSETQ, per germline. Trimming left V 4 bases short and J 1 base short, with 9 bases between. CDR3 length equals 14 residues. This CDR3 is CASSPDRSGNTIYF. The DNA for the CDR3 is TGCGCCAGCAGCCCTGACAGATCTGGAAACACCATATATTTT. The full variable domain, in which reference TRBV5-1 and TRBJ1-3 provide the parts outside the CDR3, is KAGVTQTPRYLIKTRGQQVTLSCSPISGHRSVSWYQQTPGQGLQFLFEYFSETQRNKGNFPGRFSGRQFSNSRSEMNVSTLELGDSALYLCASSPDRSGNTIYFGEGSWLTVV.

The chain recombines TRBV5-4 with TRBJ2-2; 8 positions match TRBD2. This CDR3 has 16 amino acids. V was pared by 3 bases and J by 2 bases, with 6 bases of the junction left unmatched. Germline loops: CDR1 SGHNT, CDR2 YYREEE (reference sequence). CDR3 loop: CASSWGSGDNTGELFF. In nucleotides, the CDR3 is TGTGCCAGCAGCTGGGGTAGCGGGGATAACACCGGGGAGCTGTTTTTT.

This rearrangement joins TRBV7-6 to TRBJ2-3, with 8 positions matching TRBD2. Germline CDR1 is SGHVS and CDR2 is FNYEAQ. This CDR3 contains 19 residues. V was clipped by 1 base and J by 2 bases; unmatched bases: 14. DNA for the CDR3: TGTGCCAGCAGCTTAGTGGGACTCCCGCGGGAGGTAAACACAGATACGCAGTATTTT. The encoded protein is CASSLVGLPREVNTDTQYF.

The chain couples TRBV25-1 to TRBJ1-1, with D tentatively TRBD1 (6 bases). Germline CDR1 MGHDK, CDR2 SYGVNS. CDR3 length: 16 amino acids. Trimming stripped 6 bases from V and 4 bases from J, with 21 bases between. The CDR3 sequence: CASRATSGVWGTEAFF. Here the CDR3 DNA reads TGTGCCAGCAGAGCAACATCAGGGGTTTGGGGCACTGAAGCTTTCTTT.

V usage is TRBV7-2 and J usage is TRBJ2-7; TRBD2 agrees at 9 bases. Trimming cost V 5 bases and J 7 bases; bases outside gene matches: 15. The CDR3 length is 16 residues. Germline V lookup: CDR1 SGHTA, CDR2 FQGNSA. CDR3 bases: TGTGCCAGCAGCCCGCCGCGGGGGGGCCCCCTGAGGGAGCAGTACTTC. It codes for CASSPPRGGPLREQYF.

The chain is built from TRBV13 and TRBJ2-2; 7 bases match TRBD1. The CDR3 consists of 16 residues. Germline CDR1 is PRHDT and CDR2 is FYEKMQ (reference sequence). J gave up 1 base and V 5 bases, and 7 bases lay outside the gene matches. The CDR3 region has the DNA TGTGCCAGCAGCGTGACCTGGACAGGGAACACCGGGGAGCTGTTTTTT. Protein sequence: CASSVTWTGNTGELFF.

The chain employs TRBV29-1 and TRBJ1-1, with D possibly TRBD1 on 6 matching bases. Germline loops: CDR1 SQVTM, CDR2 ANQGSEA. The CDR3 spans 14 residues. V lost 0 bases and J lost 0, with 8 bases in between. In DNA, the CDR3 is TGCAGCGTTGAAGAGGGGGCGTTGAACACTGAAGCTTTCTTT. It codes for CSVEEGALNTEAFF. The entire variable domain, with the rest obtained from reference TRBV29-1 and TRBJ1-1, is as follows: SAVISQKPSRDICQRGTSLTIQCQVDSQVTMMFWYRQQPGQSLTLIATANQGSEATYESGFVIDKFPISRPNLTFSTLTVSNMSPEDSSIYLCSVEEGALNTEAFFGQGTRLTVV.

The rearrangement uses TRBV25-1 and TRBJ2-6; D remains ambiguous. V lost 7 bases to trimming and J lost 0 bases, with 4 bases between them. The CDR3 runs 13 residues. CDR1 and CDR2 (germline): MGHDK, SYGVNS. The CDR3 protein is CASTHSGANVLTF. The CDR3 bases are TGTGCCAGCACCCACTCTGGGGCCAACGTCCTGACTTTC.

This clone has at least ten counts. This sequence joins TRBV20-1 and TRBJ1-5; D call uncertain. V was shortened by 3 bases and J by 14 bases, with 5 bases between the two germline ends. The CDR3 length is 8 residues. The germline V gene has CDR1 DFQATT and CDR2 SNEGSKA (reference sequence). Written as DNA, the CDR3 is TGCAGTGCTAGGGGCGAGCATTTT. Translated: CSARGEHF.

V and J are TRBV6-1 and TRBJ1-1, with D maybe TRBD1 (5 bases). Germline CDR1 MNHNS, CDR2 SASEGT. CDR3 length: 13 amino acids. The V gene lost 3 bases and the J gene lost 6 bases, with 11 bases spanning the gap. The CDR3 DNA follows: TGTGCCAGCAGTGACGAGGGAGGGGCTGAAGCTTTCTTT. Amino acid sequence: CASSDEGGAEAFF.

This rearrangement joins TRBV7-2 to TRBJ2-5; possibly TRBD1 for D (6 bases). The ends were cut back, 4 bases at V and 4 bases at J, with 22 bases in the middle. CDR1 SGHTA and CDR2 FQGNSA come from the germline V gene. The CDR3 has 17 residues. CDR3 amino acids: CASSSIFGQGIGETQYF. CDR3 coding DNA: TGTGCCAGCAGCTCCATCTTTGGGCAGGGGATAGGAGAGACCCAGTACTTC. The entire variable domain, with the rest obtained from reference TRBV7-2 and TRBJ2-5, is as follows: GAGVSQSPSNKVTEKGKDVELRCDPISGHTALYWYRQSLGQGLEFLIYFQGNSAPDKSGLPSDRFSAERTGGSVSTLTIQRTQQEDSAVYLCASSSIFGQGIGETQYFGPGTRLLVL.

This clone was seen a few times. The chain uses TRBV7-9 and TRBJ2-7, with 11 nucleotides matching TRBD1. The CDR3 extends over 15 amino acids. Germline V gene data show CDR1 as SEHNR and CDR2 as FQNEAQ (reference sequence). V trimming: 2 bases; J trimming: 6 bases; junction bases outside the gene matches: 6. CDR3: CASSLLGQGAFEQYF. CDR3 coding DNA: TGTGCCAGCAGCTTACTTGGACAGGGGGCTTTCGAGCAGTACTTC.

The rearrangement links TRBV29-1 to TRBJ1-2; D perhaps matches TRBD1 (5 bases). V was clipped by 4 bases and J by 6 bases, with 9 bases between them. CDR3 length: 11 amino acids. Germline loops: CDR1 SQVTM, CDR2 ANQGSEA. This chain's CDR3 is CSVVGRDGYTF. The CDR3, as DNA: TGCAGCGTTGTCGGCAGGGATGGCTACACCTTC.

This chain joins TRBV27 and TRBJ1-5, with D perhaps matching TRBD1 (6 bases). The CDR3 has 17 amino acids. V lost 4 bases, J lost 3 bases, and 19 bases lay in between. Germline CDR1 reads MNHEY; CDR2 reads SMNVEV (reference sequence). CDR3 region: CASSSKPQTGANQPQHF. The CDR3 DNA follows: TGTGCCAGCAGTTCAAAACCGCAGACAGGAGCCAATCAGCCCCAGCATTTT.

This clone came up once. The CDR3 loop is CASSFAQGWETQYF. The DNA of the CDR3 is TGCGCCAGCAGCTTTGCCCAGGGTTGGGAGACCCAGTACTTC. The rearrangement joins TRBV5-1 to TRBJ2-5; TRBD1 might be the D (5 bases). Trimming shortened V by 2 bases and J by 5 bases, and 13 bases separated the two germline ends. CDR1 and CDR2 from the germline V gene are SGHRS and YFSETQ. The CDR3 has 14 amino acids.

The rearrangement links TRBV29-1 to TRBJ2-3; TRBD2 matches 13 bases. The CDR3 is 15 amino acids. Per the germline V gene, CDR1 is SQVTM and CDR2 is ANQGSEA. V lost 8 bases, J lost 3 bases, and 8 bases stayed unmatched. CDR3 nucleotide sequence: TGCAGCACGACGGGACTAGCGGGGAGGACAGATACGCAGTATTTT. Translating gives CSTTGLAGRTDTQYF.

The V call is TRBV29-1, the J call TRBJ1-5, with TRBD1 matching 7 bases. Germline CDR1 and CDR2: SQVTM and ANQGSEA. Losses at the gene ends were 8 bases for V and 12 bases for J; bases not matched to a gene: 10. This CDR3 is built from 11 residues. Here the CDR3 reads CSLLLGGIQHF. In nucleotides, the CDR3 is TGCAGCTTATTGTTAGGGGGCATCCAGCATTTT.

The CDR3 DNA sequence: TGTGCCAGCAGCTTAGAGGGAGGGAGCTCATCCGAGCAGTACTTC. Amino acid sequence: CASSLEGGSSSEQYF. The chain couples TRBV7-8 to TRBJ2-7; 7 bases are shared with TRBD2. Unmatched junction bases numbered 9, after V lost 1 base and J lost 6 bases. The CDR3 sequence is 15 residues long. Germline V lookup: CDR1 SGHVS, CDR2 FQNEAQ.